This passage covers 24 T cell receptor beta chains from one sample sequenced in a study of human T cells and chemical hapten exposure. From the RACE reads, TCRdb called clonotypes with MiXCR, one entry per CDR3 protein. The sample shows more than 65,000 distinct CDR3 sequences, 10% of them seen only once. Time point indicated: patch test 1, 2 weeks after DPC sensitization. This sample's treatment: therapeutic diphenylcyclopropenone sensitization with weekly scalp DPC. The sample was whole blood, taken in connection with sensitization to the hapten diphenylcyclopropenone (DPC). The origin of the receptors is a woman aged 45-59 years with alopecia areata. Some clones in this sample may be carry-over from other donors' samples.

This chain links TRBV7-2 with TRBJ2-3; D gene unclear. The germline CDR1 and CDR2 sequences are SGHTA and FQGNSA. Deletions cut 0 bases from V and 8 bases from J, with 6 bases between. There are 12 residues in the CDR3. The DNA of the CDR3 is TGTGCCAGCAGCTTAGCCCTGGGTACGCAGTATTTT. Amino acids: CASSLALGTQYF. Full variable domain (missing parts from reference TRBV7-2 and TRBJ2-3): GAGVSQSPSNKVTEKGKDVELRCDPISGHTALYWYRQSLGQGLEFLIYFQGNSAPDKSGLPSDRFSAERTGGSVSTLTIQRTQQEDSAVYLCASSLALGTQYFGPGTRLTVL.

This clonotype came up a few times. The rearrangement uses TRBV29-1 and TRBJ2-1; no reliable D call. The V gene's germline CDR1 is SQVTM and CDR2 ANQGSEA. Trimming removed 4 bases at V and 0 bases at J, with 10 bases between. The CDR3 runs 14 residues. The DNA for the CDR3 is TGCAGCGTTGTACAGCCCAGCTCCTACAATGAGCAGTTCTTC. Translation: CSVVQPSSYNEQFF.

This sequence joins TRBV6-6 and TRBJ1-2; D call uncertain. Trimming left V 5 bases short and J 10 bases short, with 8 bases between. The CDR3 is made up of 10 amino acids. Germline V gene lookup returns CDR1 MNHNY and CDR2 SVGAGI (reference sequence). CDR3 sequence (DNA): TGTGCCAGCAGTCTTTTGGACTACACCTTC. Its protein product is CASSLLDYTF.

In this sample, this clonotype turned up a few times. The chain couples TRBV7-9 to TRBJ2-1; D not resolved. Trimming removed 5 bases from V and 4 bases from J, with 6 bases in between. Germline assignment: CDR1 SEHNR and CDR2 FQNEAQ (reference sequence). The CDR3 loop spans 12 amino acids. The CDR3 here is CASSLIYNEQFF. The CDR3 coding sequence is TGTGCCAGCAGCCTAATATACAATGAGCAGTTCTTC.

The rearrangement joins TRBV20-1 to TRBJ2-7; 9 bases line up with TRBD2. The J segment lost 2 bases and the V segment lost 6 bases, leaving 11 bases of the junction unmatched. Germline CDR1 reads DFQATT; CDR2 reads SNEGSKA (reference sequence). The CDR3 consists of 15 residues. This chain's CDR3 is CSAPHLTSGTYEQYF. DNA of the CDR3: TGCAGTGCCCCGCACTTGACTAGCGGTACCTACGAGCAGTACTTC.

Concerning this clonotype: A much larger clone differs by one base, so this may be a read error. The chain combines TRBV28 with TRBJ2-7; 9 nucleotides line up with TRBD1. From germline, CDR1 is MDHEN and CDR2 SYDVKM. V lost 5 bases to trimming and J lost 5 bases; unmatched junction nucleotides: 7. This CDR3 contains 14 residues. CDR3 bases: TGTGCCAGCAGTAGGGACAGGGTTTCCAACGAGCAGTACTTC. Residues: CASSRDRVSNEQYF. Combining the CDR3 with reference TRBV28 and TRBJ2-7 gives the whole variable domain DVKVTQSSRYLVKRTGEKVFLECVQDMDHENMFWYRQDPGLGLRLIYFSYDVKMKEKGDIPEGYSVSREKKERFSLILESASTNQTSMYLCASSRDRVSNEQYFGPGTRLTVT.

The chain couples TRBV18 to TRBJ2-3; D may be TRBD1 (6 bases). In germline, CDR1 is KGHSH, CDR2 LQKENI. The CDR3 contains 14 residues. Trimming removed 3 bases from V and 1 base from J, with 8 bases in between. This chain's CDR3 is CASSPRQGTDTQYF. The CDR3, as DNA: TGTGCCAGCTCACCCCGACAGGGCACAGATACGCAGTATTTT.

This clonotype was picked up many times. The rearrangement joins TRBV29-1 to TRBJ1-2; D is uncertain. The germline CDR1 and CDR2 sequences are SQVTM and ANQGSEA. CDR3 length equals 12 residues. V was pared by 5 bases and J by 5 bases, with 12 bases between. CDR3 region: CSVYSMPYGYTF. CDR3 DNA sequence: TGCAGCGTTTATAGCATGCCGTATGGCTACACCTTC.

This clonotype was observed at least ten times. This sequence joins TRBV29-1 and TRBJ2-5, with 9 nucleotides matching TRBD1. J lost 5 bases, V lost 6 bases, and 13 bases had no gene match. Germline loops: CDR1 SQVTM, CDR2 ANQGSEA. The CDR3 sequence is 15 residues long. In nucleotides, the CDR3 is TGCAGCGTGAAACCAACAGGGGGCCGAAGTGAGACCCAGTACTTC. Translated: CSVKPTGGRSETQYF.

The chain combines TRBV2 with TRBJ2-5; a weak D match, TRBD2 (5 bases). CDR3 length: 13 amino acids. The V end lost 5 bases, the J end lost 2 bases, and 9 bases lay between the germline ends. Germline V gene lookup returns CDR1 SNHLY and CDR2 FYNNEI. DNA of the CDR3: TGTGCCAGCAGTCCTAGCAGACAAGAGACCCAGTACTTC. It translates to CASSPSRQETQYF.

This clonotype was counted ten times or more. The chain joins TRBV5-1 to TRBJ2-7; D possibly corresponds to TRBD2 (6 bases). Looked up from germline, CDR1 is SGHRS and CDR2 is YFSETQ. The CDR3 spans 15 residues. Trimming stripped 0 bases from V and 4 bases from J, with 14 bases between. This CDR3 is CASSLVPGDLYEQYF. The CDR3 nucleotides read TGCGCCAGCAGCTTGGTACCGGGGGACCTTTACGAGCAGTACTTC.

This clonotype was picked up many times. This sequence joins TRBV9 and TRBJ1-1; maybe TRBD1 (6 bases). The CDR3 consists of 16 residues. The ends were cut back, 3 bases at V and 0 bases at J, with 15 bases in the middle. Germline values: CDR1 SGDLS, CDR2 YYNGEE. In DNA form, the CDR3 reads TGTGCCAGCAGCGGGTATCCGACAGGCATGAACACTGAAGCTTTCTTT. It codes for CASSGYPTGMNTEAFF.

This clonotype came up many times. The V and J genes are TRBV11-2 and TRBJ2-1; 10 nucleotides line up with TRBD2. CDR1 is SGHAT and CDR2 is FQNNGV in the germline V gene. CDR3 length: 15 residues. The V segment lost 4 bases and the J segment 3 bases; nucleotides outside the gene matches: 3. CDR3 nucleotides: TGTGCCAGCAGCTGGGGGACTAGCGACTACAATGAGCAGTTCTTC. It codes for CASSWGTSDYNEQFF.

The chain joins TRBV7-6 to TRBJ1-6; TRBD1 agrees at 7 bases. The CDR3 totals 15 residues. Per germline, CDR1 SGHVS and CDR2 FNYEAQ. Trimming removed 4 bases from V and 4 bases from J; junction bases left unmatched: 4. The CDR3 loop is CASSSRTGYNSPLHF. CDR3 nucleotides: TGTGCCAGCAGCTCGAGGACAGGTTATAATTCACCCCTCCACTTT.

A note on this clonotype: This may be a read error, as it is one base from a much larger clone. The CDR3 nucleotides read TGTGTCAGCAGTCCGCATGTCGGGGCGCCCACTGAAGCTTTCTTT. Amino acid sequence: CVSSPHVGAPTEAFF. This chain joins TRBV6-5 and TRBJ1-1; tentative D call: TRBD1 (5 bases). The CDR3 loop spans 15 amino acids. Per the germline V gene, CDR1 is MNHEY and CDR2 is SVGAGI.

The chain is built from TRBV28 and TRBJ2-7; maybe TRBD2 (6 bases). This CDR3 comprises 12 residues. Germline loops: CDR1 MDHEN, CDR2 SYDVKM. V shed 5 bases and J shed 5 bases, with 10 bases lying between them. The CDR3 coding sequence is TGTGCCAGCAGTCCCTGGAGGGACGAGCAGTACTTC. The encoded protein is CASSPWRDEQYF.

This clonotype was counted only a few times. The CDR3 loop is CAWAPLANEQFF. CDR3 nucleotides: TGTGCCTGGGCCCCCCTCGCCAATGAGCAGTTCTTC. The chain carries TRBV30 and TRBJ2-1; D remains ambiguous. This CDR3 is 12 amino acids long. From germline, CDR1 is GTSNPN and CDR2 SVGIG (reference sequence). V lost 5 bases and J lost 6, with 11 bases in between.

The CDR3 nucleotides are TGCGCCAGCAGCTGGATTGACAGCACTGAAGCTTTCTTT. Its translation is CASSWIDSTEAFF. The chain has TRBV5-1 and TRBJ1-1, with a possible D match to TRBD1 (5 bases). Germline CDR1 is SGHRS and CDR2 is YFSETQ. This CDR3 is 13 amino acids long. V lost 3 bases to trimming and J lost 4 bases, with 10 bases between them. Full variable domain (outside the CDR3, taken from reference TRBV5-1 and TRBJ1-1): KAGVTQTPRYLIKTRGQQVTLSCSPISGHRSVSWYQQTPGQGLQFLFEYFSETQRNKGNFPGRFSGRQFSNSRSEMNVSTLELGDSALYLCASSWIDSTEAFFGQGTRLTVV.

As DNA, the CDR3 is TGCAGTGCTAGAGATAGGGTCGTCTCCCTATACAATGAGCAGTTCTTC. It specifies CSARDRVVSLYNEQFF. V and J are TRBV20-1 and TRBJ2-1; D not resolved. The germline V gene encodes CDR1 DFQATT and CDR2 SNEGSKA (reference sequence). The V end was cut by 0 bases, the J end by 4 bases, with 16 bases between. The CDR3 length is 16 residues.

This clonotype was seen a handful of times. The chain has TRBV12-3 or TRBV12-4 and TRBJ2-1; D gene ambiguous. The CDR3 extends over 13 amino acids. Trimming removed 6 bases at V and 6 bases at J, with 12 bases between. CDR3 in amino acids: CASSPYSSNEQFF. CDR3 bases: TGTGCCAGCAGCCCCTACAGCAGCAATGAGCAGTTCTTC.

Only a few counts were recorded for this clonotype. This chain connects TRBV3-1 to TRBJ2-5; TRBD2 agrees at 7 bases. The length of the CDR3 is 15 residues. V gave up 1 base and J gave up 4 bases; unmatched junction bases: 6. Germline assignment: CDR1 LGHDT and CDR2 YNNKEL (reference sequence). The CDR3 DNA is TGTGCCAGCAGCCAAGGCCTACCGGGGGGAGAGACCCAGTACTTC. Its translation is CASSQGLPGGETQYF.

Worth noting for this clonotype: A read error is possible here, since a much larger clone lies one base away. J is TRBJ2-3 and V is TRBV28; the match to TRBD2 covers 7 bases. Per germline, CDR1 MDHEN and CDR2 SYDVKM. This CDR3 is 15 amino acids long. CDR3 DNA: TGTGCCAGCAGTTTACGGCGGGAGATCGCAGATAAGCAGTATTTT. Translation gives CASSLRREIADKQYF.

The chain employs TRBV27 and TRBJ2-7; tentatively, D is TRBD2 (6 bases). V lost 6 bases and J 6 bases, leaving 9 bases between the germline ends. Germline loops: CDR1 MNHEY, CDR2 SMNVEV (reference sequence). This CDR3 comprises 11 residues. CDR3 in DNA: TGTGCCAGCAGCCACGGGGGCGAGCAGTACTTC. This encodes CASSHGGEQYF.

This clonotype was seen only a few times. This sequence joins TRBV19 and TRBJ2-6; 8 bases are shared with TRBD1. CDR3 length equals 16 residues. CDR1 and CDR2 from the germline V gene are LNHDA and SQIVND (reference sequence). After removal of 5 bases from V and 2 bases from J, the junction contained 5 bases not matched to a gene. The CDR3 here is CASSPDRGPGANVLTF. CDR3 DNA sequence: TGTGCCAGTAGTCCCGACAGGGGTCCTGGGGCCAACGTCCTGACTTTC.